This TCR beta chain was captured in a study of blood T cell repertoires in COVID-19. On the study more broadly: Material from acute and convalescent COVID-19 was sourced from the United States, Italy and Spain.

Trimming removed 4 bases from V and 7 bases from J; junction bases left unmatched: 5. The CDR3 length is 14 residues. Per germline, CDR1 SGHNT and CDR2 YYREEE (reference sequence). As processed by the authors: Amplification of reference gene primers provided the estimated nucleated cell counts. Profiled with immunoSEQ multiplex PCR; TCRdb holds only in-frame clones, not every one. The V and J calls and the clone size are those of that table, but D and trimming were determined from the DNA. This sample has 53,000 or so clones, with approximately 90% found just once. The receptor comes from an elderly man with acute or convalescent COVID-19. The chain joins TRBV5-4 to TRBJ1-4, with 9 nucleotides matching TRBD1. Material for sequencing was peripheral blood. The CDR3 loop reads CASSPGQGGEKLFF. As DNA, the CDR3 is TGTGCCAGCAGCCCGGGACAGGGTGGTGAAAAACTGTTTTTT. Complete variable domain (other parts from reference TRBV5-4 and TRBJ1-4): ETGVTQSPTHLIKTRGQQVTLRCSSQSGHNTVSWYQQALGQGPQFIFQYYREEENGRGNFPPRFSGLQFPNYSSELNVNALELDDSALYLCASSPGQGGEKLFFGSGTQLSVL.